Listed here is a single T cell receptor (beta chain). This sample is drawn from a study of cytotoxic CD8 clonotypes in ibrutinib-treated CLL. Only in-frame clones appear in the TCRdb table, and some are missing; sequencing was by immunoSEQ multiplex PCR. The sample records some 300,000 clones, 80% being singletons. V was clipped by 5 bases and J by 8 bases, with 16 bases between them. Germline loops: CDR1 SEHNR, CDR2 FQNEAQ (reference sequence). This CDR3 comprises 14 residues. The receptor comes from a human donor with chronic lymphocytic leukemia. The sample was PBMCs, taken before ibrutinib treatment. This rearrangement joins TRBV7-9 to TRBJ2-1; D is perhaps TRBD1 or TRBD2 (5 bases each). CDR3 region: CASSIRQRAYEQFF. CDR3 sequence (DNA): TGTGCCAGCAGCATCCGACAGAGGGCCTATGAGCAGTTCTTC.